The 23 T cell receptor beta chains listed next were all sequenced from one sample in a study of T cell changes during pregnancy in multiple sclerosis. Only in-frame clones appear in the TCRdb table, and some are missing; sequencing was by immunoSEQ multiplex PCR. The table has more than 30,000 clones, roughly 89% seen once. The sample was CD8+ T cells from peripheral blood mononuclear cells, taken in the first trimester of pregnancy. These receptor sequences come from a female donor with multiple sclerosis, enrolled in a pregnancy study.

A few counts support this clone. CDR3 loop: CASSDSGTGLTGELFF. The CDR3 bases are TGTGCCAGCAGCGACTCCGGGACAGGTCTGACCGGGGAGCTGTTTTTT. The chain carries TRBV2 and TRBJ2-2; the match to TRBD1 covers 8 bases. Germline values: CDR1 SNHLY, CDR2 FYNNEI. V lost 6 bases and J lost 5; bases outside the gene matches: 11. CDR3 length equals 16 residues.

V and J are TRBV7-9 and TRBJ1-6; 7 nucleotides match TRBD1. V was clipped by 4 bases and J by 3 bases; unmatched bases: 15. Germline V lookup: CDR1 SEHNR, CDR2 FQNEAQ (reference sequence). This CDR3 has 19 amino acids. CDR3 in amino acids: CASSSHRDRPGYYNSPLHF. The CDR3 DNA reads TGTGCCAGCAGCTCCCACAGGGACAGACCAGGGTACTATAATTCACCCCTCCACTTT. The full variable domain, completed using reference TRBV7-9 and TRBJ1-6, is DTGVSQNPRHKITKRGQNVTFRCDPISEHNRLYWYRQTLGQGPEFLTYFQNEAQLEKSRLLSDRFSAERPKGSFSTLEIQRTEQGDSAMYLCASSSHRDRPGYYNSPLHFGNGTRLTVT.

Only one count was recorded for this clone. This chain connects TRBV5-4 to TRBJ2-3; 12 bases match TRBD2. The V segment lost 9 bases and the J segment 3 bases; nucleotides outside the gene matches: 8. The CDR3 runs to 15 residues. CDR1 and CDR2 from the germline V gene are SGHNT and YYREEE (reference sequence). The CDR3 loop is CATYSGTSGTDTQYF. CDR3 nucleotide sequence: TGTGCCACCTACTCCGGGACTAGCGGGACAGATACGCAGTATTTT.

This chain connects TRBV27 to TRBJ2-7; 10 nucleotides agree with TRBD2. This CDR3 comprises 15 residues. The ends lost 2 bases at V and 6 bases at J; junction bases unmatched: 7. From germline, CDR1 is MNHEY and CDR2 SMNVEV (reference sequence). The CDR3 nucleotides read TGTGCCAGCAGTTTAACTAGCGGGATATATGGCGAGCAGTACTTC. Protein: CASSLTSGIYGEQYF.

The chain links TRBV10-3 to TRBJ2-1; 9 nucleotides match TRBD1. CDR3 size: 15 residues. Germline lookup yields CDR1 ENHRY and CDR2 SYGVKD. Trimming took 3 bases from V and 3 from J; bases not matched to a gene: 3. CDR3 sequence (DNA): TGTGCCATCAGTGATTGGACAGGGGACTACAATGAGCAGTTCTTC. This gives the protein CAISDWTGDYNEQFF.

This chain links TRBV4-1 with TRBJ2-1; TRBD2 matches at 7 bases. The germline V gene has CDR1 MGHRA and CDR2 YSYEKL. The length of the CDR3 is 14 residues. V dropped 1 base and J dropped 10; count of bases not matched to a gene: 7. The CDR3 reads CASSQGGGLGEQFF. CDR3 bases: TGCGCCAGCAGCCAAGGGGGGGGTCTAGGAGAGCAGTTCTTC.

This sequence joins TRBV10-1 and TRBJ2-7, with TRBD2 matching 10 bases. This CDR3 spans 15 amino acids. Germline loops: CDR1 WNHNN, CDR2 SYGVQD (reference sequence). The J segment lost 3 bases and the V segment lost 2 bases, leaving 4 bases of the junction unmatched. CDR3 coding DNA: TGCGCCAGCAGTGAGGGGTTAGCGGGGGGCTACGAGCAGTACTTC. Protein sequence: CASSEGLAGGYEQYF.

CDR3 region: CAWSVDREAFF. CDR3 in DNA: TGTGCCTGGAGTGTAGACAGGGAAGCTTTCTTT. This chain connects TRBV30 to TRBJ1-1, with D maybe TRBD1 (6 bases). V gave up 0 bases and J gave up 8 bases, with 7 bases separating them. Germline CDR1 is GTSNPN and CDR2 is SVGIG (reference sequence). This CDR3 is 11 amino acids long.

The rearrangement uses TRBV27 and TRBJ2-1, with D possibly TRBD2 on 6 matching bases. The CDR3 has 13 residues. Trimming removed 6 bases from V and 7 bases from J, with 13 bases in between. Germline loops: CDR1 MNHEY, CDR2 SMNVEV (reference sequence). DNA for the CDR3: TGTGCCAGCAGGCCCTCTGGGGGGAATGAGCAGTTCTTC. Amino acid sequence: CASRPSGGNEQFF.

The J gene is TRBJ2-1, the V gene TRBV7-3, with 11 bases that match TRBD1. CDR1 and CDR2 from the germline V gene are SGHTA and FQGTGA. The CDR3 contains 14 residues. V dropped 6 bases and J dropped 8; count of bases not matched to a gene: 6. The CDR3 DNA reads TGTGCCAGCAGTATAGGACAGGGGGCCCATGAGCAGTTCTTC. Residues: CASSIGQGAHEQFF.

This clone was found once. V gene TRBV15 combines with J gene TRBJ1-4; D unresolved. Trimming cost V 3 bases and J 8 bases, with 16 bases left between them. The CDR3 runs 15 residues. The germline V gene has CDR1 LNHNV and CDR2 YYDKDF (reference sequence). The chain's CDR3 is CATSSAIDKMEKLFF. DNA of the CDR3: TGTGCCACCAGCAGCGCCATCGACAAAATGGAAAAACTGTTTTTT.

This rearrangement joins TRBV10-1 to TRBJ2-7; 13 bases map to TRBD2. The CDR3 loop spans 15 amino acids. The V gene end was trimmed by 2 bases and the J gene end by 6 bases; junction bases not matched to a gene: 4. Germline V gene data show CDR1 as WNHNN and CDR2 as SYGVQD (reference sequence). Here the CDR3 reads CASSEIGLAGVEQYF. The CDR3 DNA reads TGCGCCAGCAGTGAGATTGGACTAGCGGGAGTCGAGCAGTACTTC.

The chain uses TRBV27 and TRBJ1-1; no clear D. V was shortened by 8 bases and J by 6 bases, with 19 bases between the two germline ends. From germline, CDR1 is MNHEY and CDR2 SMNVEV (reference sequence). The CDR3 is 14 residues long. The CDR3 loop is CASARRVSFPEAFF. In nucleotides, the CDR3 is TGTGCCAGCGCTCGCCGGGTCTCTTTCCCTGAAGCTTTCTTT.

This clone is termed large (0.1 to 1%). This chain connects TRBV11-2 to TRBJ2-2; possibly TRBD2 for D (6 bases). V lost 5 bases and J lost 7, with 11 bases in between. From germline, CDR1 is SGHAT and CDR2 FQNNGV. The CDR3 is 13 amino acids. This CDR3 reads CASSRGGIGELFF. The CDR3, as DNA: TGTGCCAGCAGCCGTGGGGGGATCGGGGAGCTGTTTTTT. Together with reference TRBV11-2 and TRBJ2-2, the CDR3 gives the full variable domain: EAGVAQSPRYKIIEKRQSVAFWCNPISGHATLYWYQQILGQGPKLLIQFQNNGVVDDSQLPKDRFSAERLKGVDSTLKIQPAKLEDSAVYLCASSRGGIGELFFGEGSRLTVL.

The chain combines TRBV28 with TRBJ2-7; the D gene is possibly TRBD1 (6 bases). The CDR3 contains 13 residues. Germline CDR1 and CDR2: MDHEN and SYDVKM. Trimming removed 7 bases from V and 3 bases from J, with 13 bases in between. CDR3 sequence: CASTAEGDYEQYF. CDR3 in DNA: TGTGCCAGCACCGCAGAGGGGGACTACGAGCAGTACTTC.

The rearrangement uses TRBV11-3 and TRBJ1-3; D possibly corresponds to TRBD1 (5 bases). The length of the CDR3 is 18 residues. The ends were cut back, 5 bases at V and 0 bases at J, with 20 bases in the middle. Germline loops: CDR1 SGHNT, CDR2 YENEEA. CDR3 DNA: TGTGCCAGCAGCCCGTCCCTTATAGGGGCCACCTCTGGAAACACCATATATTTT. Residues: CASSPSLIGATSGNTIYF.

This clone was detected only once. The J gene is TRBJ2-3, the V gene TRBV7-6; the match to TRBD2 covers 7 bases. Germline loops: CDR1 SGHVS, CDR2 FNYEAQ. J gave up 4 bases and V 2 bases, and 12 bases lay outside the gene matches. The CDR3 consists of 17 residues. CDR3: CASSLPQGGEGSDTQYF. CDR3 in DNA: TGTGCCAGCAGCTTACCCCAAGGTGGGGAGGGATCAGATACGCAGTATTTT. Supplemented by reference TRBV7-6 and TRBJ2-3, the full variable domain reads GAGVSQSPRYKVTKRGQDVALRCDPISGHVSLYWYRQALGQGPEFLTYFNYEAQQDKSGLPNDRFSAERPEGSISTLTIQRTEQRDSAMYRCASSLPQGGEGSDTQYFGPGTRLTVL.

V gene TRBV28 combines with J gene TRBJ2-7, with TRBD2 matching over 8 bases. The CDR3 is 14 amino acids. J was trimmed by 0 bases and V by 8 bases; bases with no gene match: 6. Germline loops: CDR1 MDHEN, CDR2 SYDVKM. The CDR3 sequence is CASDGGGSSYEQYF. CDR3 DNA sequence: TGTGCCAGCGACGGCGGGGGGAGCTCCTACGAGCAGTACTTC.

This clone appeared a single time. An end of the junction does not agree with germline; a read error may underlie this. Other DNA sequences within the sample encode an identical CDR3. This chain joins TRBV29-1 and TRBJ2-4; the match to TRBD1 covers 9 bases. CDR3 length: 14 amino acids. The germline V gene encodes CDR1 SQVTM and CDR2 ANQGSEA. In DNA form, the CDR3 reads TGCAGCGGGTGGGACAGGGTAGACAAAAACATTCAGTATTTC. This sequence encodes CSGWDRVDKNIQYF.

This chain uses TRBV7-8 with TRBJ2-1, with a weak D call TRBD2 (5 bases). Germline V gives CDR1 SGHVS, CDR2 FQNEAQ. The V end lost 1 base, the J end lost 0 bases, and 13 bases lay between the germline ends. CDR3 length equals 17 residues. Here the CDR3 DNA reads TGTGCCAGCAGCTTAGGGAGCTATGGGAGCTCCTACAATGAGCAGTTCTTC. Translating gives CASSLGSYGSSYNEQFF.

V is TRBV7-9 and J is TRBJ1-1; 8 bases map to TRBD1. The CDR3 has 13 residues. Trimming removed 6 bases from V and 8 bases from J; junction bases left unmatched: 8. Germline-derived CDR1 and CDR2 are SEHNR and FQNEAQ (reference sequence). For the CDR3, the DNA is TGTGCCAGCAGTAATACAGGGGGACTGGAAGCTTTCTTT. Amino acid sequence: CASSNTGGLEAFF.

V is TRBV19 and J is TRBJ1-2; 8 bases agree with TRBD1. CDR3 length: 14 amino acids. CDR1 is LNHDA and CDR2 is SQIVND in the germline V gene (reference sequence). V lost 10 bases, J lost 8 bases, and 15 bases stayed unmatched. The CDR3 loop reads CATKGQGASEGYTF. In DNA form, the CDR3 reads TGTGCCACTAAAGGGCAGGGGGCTTCGGAAGGCTACACCTTC. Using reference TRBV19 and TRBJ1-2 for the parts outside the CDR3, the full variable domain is DGGITQSPKYLFRKEGQNVTLSCEQNLNHDAMYWYRQDPGQGLRLIYYSQIVNDFQKGDIAEGYSVSREKKESFPLTVTSAQKNPTAFYLCATKGQGASEGYTFGSGTRLTVV.

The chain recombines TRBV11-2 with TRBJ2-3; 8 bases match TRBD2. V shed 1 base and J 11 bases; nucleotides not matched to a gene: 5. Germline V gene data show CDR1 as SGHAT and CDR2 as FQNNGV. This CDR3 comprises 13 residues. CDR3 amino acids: CASSLVAAGGQYF. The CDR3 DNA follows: TGTGCCAGCAGCTTAGTAGCGGCGGGAGGGCAGTATTTT. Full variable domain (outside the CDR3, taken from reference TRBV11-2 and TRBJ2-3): EAGVAQSPRYKIIEKRQSVAFWCNPISGHATLYWYQQILGQGPKLLIQFQNNGVVDDSQLPKDRFSAERLKGVDSTLKIQPAKLEDSAVYLCASSLVAAGGQYFGPGTRLTVL.